The 30 T cell receptor beta chains given below trace back to one sample, sequenced in a study of blood T cell repertoires in COVID-19. Profiled with immunoSEQ multiplex PCR; TCRdb holds only in-frame clones, not every one. The data contain approximately 470,000 clones, 80% to 90% of them seen just once; the ten biggest clones take up 3.2%. The sequencing sample was made of peripheral blood. Receptor source: a human donor in a cohort sampled during active COVID-19.

The chain combines TRBV6-1 with TRBJ2-6; D may be TRBD2 (5 bases). The CDR3 is 17 residues long. The germline CDR1 and CDR2 sequences are MNHNS and SASEGT. V gave up 4 bases and J gave up 0 bases, with 13 bases separating them. CDR3 sequence: CASSGLAGRSGANVLTF. The CDR3 nucleotides read TGTGCCAGCAGTGGCCTCGCGGGCCGCTCTGGGGCCAACGTCCTGACTTTC.

V is TRBV2 and J is TRBJ1-2; D unclear. The germline CDR1 and CDR2 sequences are SNHLY and FYNNEI. The CDR3 consists of 15 residues. The V end was cut by 1 base, the J end by 4 bases, with 13 bases between. CDR3 in DNA: TGTGCCAGCAGTGAAGAAGGGAGGGCACCCTATGGCTACACCTTC. It translates to CASSEEGRAPYGYTF.

V gene TRBV2 combines with J gene TRBJ2-1, with 12 bases fitting TRBD2. The junction had 2 bases not matched to a gene; V was cut back by 6 bases and J by 2 bases. This CDR3 contains 15 residues. CDR1 is SNHLY and CDR2 is FYNNEI in the germline V gene. CDR3 residues: CASRRLAGAYNEQFF. The CDR3 coding sequence is TGTGCCAGCAGGAGACTAGCGGGAGCCTACAATGAGCAGTTCTTC. Combining the CDR3 with reference TRBV2 and TRBJ2-1 gives the whole variable domain EPEVTQTPSHQVTQMGQEVILRCVPISNHLYFYWYRQILGQKVEFLVSFYNNEISEKSEIFDDQFSVERPDGSNFTLKIRSTKLEDSAMYFCASRRLAGAYNEQFFGPGTRLTVL.

In DNA form, the CDR3 reads TGTGCCTGGAGTGTATTCGGTGACAATGAGCAGTTCTTC. Residues: CAWSVFGDNEQFF. This rearrangement joins TRBV30 to TRBJ2-1; D gene unclear. CDR1 and CDR2 from the germline V gene are GTSNPN and SVGIG (reference sequence). There are 13 residues in the CDR3. The V end lost 0 bases, the J end lost 5 bases, and 8 bases lay between the germline ends.

V usage is TRBV7-9 and J usage is TRBJ1-1; D may be TRBD1 (5 bases). The CDR3 is 15 residues long. V shed 2 bases and J shed 5 bases, with 15 bases lying between them. Looked up from germline, CDR1 is SEHNR and CDR2 is FQNEAQ (reference sequence). CDR3 sequence: CASSLFGGGGTEAFF. The CDR3 DNA is TGTGCCAGCAGCTTATTCGGCGGCGGGGGAACTGAAGCTTTCTTT.

The rearrangement uses TRBV6-4 and TRBJ2-1; TRBD2 matches at 11 bases. The CDR3 consists of 16 residues. CDR1 and CDR2 (germline): MRHNA, SNTAGT. V lost 6 bases, J lost 9 bases, and 13 bases stayed unmatched. The CDR3 loop is CASSLRTSGSSGEQFF. As DNA, the CDR3 is TGTGCCAGCAGCCTCCGAACTAGCGGGAGTTCCGGTGAGCAGTTCTTC.

The gene calls are TRBV7-2 and TRBJ1-2; a possible D gene is TRBD1 (6 bases). The CDR3 totals 13 residues. V was shortened by 3 bases and J by 7 bases, with 12 bases between the two germline ends. The V gene's germline CDR1 is SGHTA and CDR2 FQGNSA. The DNA for the CDR3 is TGTGCCAGCAGCTTCAGGGGATCTCTTGGCTACACCTTC. It specifies CASSFRGSLGYTF.

This chain uses TRBV19 with TRBJ2-3; 7 nucleotides line up with TRBD1. The J segment lost 2 bases and the V segment lost 6 bases, leaving 5 bases of the junction unmatched. This CDR3 spans 14 amino acids. The V gene's germline CDR1 is LNHDA and CDR2 SQIVND (reference sequence). The CDR3 loop reads CASRPQGYTDTQYF. CDR3 nucleotides: TGTGCCAGTAGGCCACAGGGGTACACAGATACGCAGTATTTT.

This chain uses TRBV30 with TRBJ2-7, with 8 bases matching TRBD1. V shed 4 bases, J shed 2 bases, and the junction held 4 bases outside the gene matches. Germline V CDR1 and CDR2: GTSNPN, SVGIG (reference sequence). There are 13 residues in the CDR3. CDR3 protein: CAWKGQGTYEQYF. For the CDR3, the DNA is TGTGCCTGGAAAGGACAGGGAACCTACGAGCAGTACTTC. Filled out from reference TRBV30 and TRBJ2-7, the complete variable domain reads SQTIHQWPATLVQPVGSPLSLECTVEGTSNPNLYWYRQAAGRGLQLLFYSVGIGQISSEVPQNLSASRPQDRQFILSSKKLLLSDSGFYLCAWKGQGTYEQYFGPGTRLTVT.

The count of this clone is one. Mismatch with germline at one junction end may stem from a read error. V and J are TRBV7-7 and TRBJ2-7; 11 bases map to TRBD2. The CDR3 extends over 15 amino acids. From germline, CDR1 is SSHAT and CDR2 FNYEAQ (reference sequence). The CDR3 sequence: CASSPTSLAGDEQYF. The CDR3 DNA follows: TGTGCTAGCAGCCCTACCTCACTAGCGGGAGACGAGCAGTACTTC.

This chain connects TRBV7-2 to TRBJ1-5; D uncertain. The CDR3 is 13 amino acids. Germline V gene sequence: CDR1 SGHTA, CDR2 FQGNSA. The V and J ends lost 2 bases and 3 bases respectively, with 5 bases between them. CDR3 sequence reads: CASSLNTNQPQHF. CDR3 DNA: TGTGCCAGCAGCTTAAACACCAATCAGCCCCAGCATTTT.

V and J are TRBV11-2 and TRBJ2-1; D may be TRBD2 (5 bases). The CDR3 has 14 amino acids. V lost 7 bases, J lost 7 bases, and 17 bases lay in between. Per germline, CDR1 SGHAT and CDR2 FQNNGV. The CDR3 sequence is CASTLGRARNEQFF. Written as DNA, the CDR3 is TGTGCCAGCACCCTCGGGCGGGCGAGGAATGAGCAGTTCTTC.

J is TRBJ2-5 and V is TRBV20-1, with a tentative D call TRBD2 (6 bases). The CDR3 runs 16 residues. Trimming removed 3 bases at V and 5 bases at J, with 22 bases between. CDR1 is DFQATT and CDR2 is SNEGSKA in the germline V gene (reference sequence). The CDR3 sequence is CSASLGGNPQAETQYF. The CDR3 nucleotides read TGCAGTGCTAGTCTGGGGGGAAATCCCCAGGCTGAGACCCAGTACTTC.

V usage is TRBV14 and J usage is TRBJ1-2, with 8 nucleotides matching TRBD1. CDR1 is SGHDN and CDR2 is FVKESK in the germline V gene. With V trimmed by 4 bases and J by 1 base, 8 bases remained unmatched. The CDR3 runs to 16 residues. The CDR3 spells CASSLRTGSLNYGYTF. The CDR3 DNA sequence: TGTGCCAGCAGCCTCCGGACAGGGTCACTTAACTATGGCTACACCTTC.

V usage is TRBV5-1 and J usage is TRBJ2-2, with 8 bases matching TRBD2. Germline lookup yields CDR1 SGHRS and CDR2 YFSETQ. The V gene end was trimmed by 1 base and the J gene end by 2 bases; junction bases not matched to a gene: 19. The CDR3 runs 21 residues. The CDR3 loop reads CASSLTGSGIHLDLNTGELFF. The CDR3 coding sequence is TGCGCCAGCAGCTTGACGGGTAGCGGGATTCACCTAGATCTCAACACCGGGGAGCTGTTTTTT.

The genes are TRBV7-2 and TRBJ2-3; the match to TRBD1 covers 10 bases. Germline CDR1 and CDR2: SGHTA and FQGNSA. J gave up 4 bases and V 5 bases, and 6 bases lay outside the gene matches. This CDR3 has 15 amino acids. For the CDR3, the DNA is TGTGCCAGCAGCCAGGGGACAGGGGTGTCAGATACGCAGTATTTT. It is translated as CASSQGTGVSDTQYF. The complete variable domain, with remaining parts taken from reference TRBV7-2 and TRBJ2-3, reads GAGVSQSPSNKVTEKGKDVELRCDPISGHTALYWYRQSLGQGLEFLIYFQGNSAPDKSGLPSDRFSAERTGGSVSTLTIQRTQQEDSAVYLCASSQGTGVSDTQYFGPGTRLTVL.

The chain links TRBV4-2 to TRBJ2-7; D unclear. This CDR3 is 17 amino acids long. V lost 4 bases, J lost 9 bases, and 28 bases lay in between. CDR1 is LGHNA, CDR2 YNFKEQ, per germline. CDR3 in amino acids: CASSPQVVPINPTRQYF. DNA of the CDR3: TGTGCCAGCAGCCCCCAAGTAGTCCCTATCAATCCTACGAGGCAGTACTTC.

J is TRBJ1-5 and V is TRBV6-5, with D hard to call. Deletions cut 6 bases from V and 0 bases from J, with 12 bases between. The CDR3 is 15 residues long. The V gene's germline CDR1 is MNHEY and CDR2 SVGAGI. As DNA, the CDR3 is TGTGCCAGCAGGGTCGGGGAGAGTAGCAATCAGCCCCAGCATTTT. Protein: CASRVGESSNQPQHF.

This clone came up a few times. This rearrangement joins TRBV19 to TRBJ2-3, with 16 bases identical to TRBD2. From germline, CDR1 is LNHDA and CDR2 SQIVND (reference sequence). CDR3 length: 17 amino acids. V lost 8 bases to trimming and J lost 5 bases; unmatched junction nucleotides: 10. The CDR3 region has the DNA TGTGCCAGTCGACTCGGGACTAGCGGGAGGGTGGGAGATACGCAGTATTTT. Translated, it gives CASRLGTSGRVGDTQYF. Based on the CDR3 plus reference TRBV19 and TRBJ2-3, the full variable domain is DGGITQSPKYLFRKEGQNVTLSCEQNLNHDAMYWYRQDPGQGLRLIYYSQIVNDFQKGDIAEGYSVSREKKESFPLTVTSAQKNPTAFYLCASRLGTSGRVGDTQYFGPGTRLTVL.

The chain couples TRBV19 to TRBJ1-2, with 8 bases identical to TRBD1. CDR1 is LNHDA and CDR2 is SQIVND in the germline V gene (reference sequence). The CDR3 spans 17 residues. The junction had 15 bases not matched to a gene; V was cut back by 5 bases and J by 4 bases. For the CDR3, the DNA is TGTGCCAGTAGTTCAGGACAGGGTTCAACCCTGGGCTATGGCTACACCTTC. The encoded protein is CASSSGQGSTLGYGYTF. The entire variable domain, with the rest obtained from reference TRBV19 and TRBJ1-2, is as follows: DGGITQSPKYLFRKEGQNVTLSCEQNLNHDAMYWYRQDPGQGLRLIYYSQIVNDFQKGDIAEGYSVSREKKESFPLTVTSAQKNPTAFYLCASSSGQGSTLGYGYTFGSGTRLTVV.

As to this clone: The sample contains more than one DNA sequence encoding this CDR3. V is TRBV30 and J is TRBJ2-3; 13 bases agree with TRBD2. In germline, CDR1 is GTSNPN, CDR2 SVGIG (reference sequence). V gave up 0 bases and J gave up 4 bases; unmatched junction bases: 1. The CDR3 runs to 15 residues. Here the CDR3 reads CAWSVGLAGADTQYF. DNA for the CDR3: TGTGCCTGGAGTGTAGGACTAGCGGGAGCAGATACGCAGTATTTT.

This chain joins TRBV19 and TRBJ2-7, with 8 positions matching TRBD1. V lost 6 bases and J lost 2; bases outside the gene matches: 12. The CDR3 runs 16 residues. Germline V gives CDR1 LNHDA, CDR2 SQIVND (reference sequence). The DNA of the CDR3 is TGTGCCAGTAGCTCAAATCGAGGACAGGGTCCCTACGAGCAGTACTTC. This gives the protein CASSSNRGQGPYEQYF.

J is TRBJ2-3 and V is TRBV4-2; possibly TRBD1 or TRBD2 for D (5 bases each). Trimming removed 5 bases from V and 3 bases from J, with 9 bases in between. Looked up from germline, CDR1 is LGHNA and CDR2 is YNFKEQ. CDR3 length equals 13 residues. In nucleotides, the CDR3 is TGTGCCAGCAGCGAAGGGGAGACAGATACGCAGTATTTT. Protein sequence: CASSEGETDTQYF.

The chain has TRBV5-6 and TRBJ1-5; 8 bases fit TRBD1. Germline CDR1 is SGHDT and CDR2 is YYEEEE. The CDR3 consists of 16 residues. With 2 bases clipped from V and 3 bases from J, the junction kept 7 bases outside the gene matches. The CDR3 loop is CASSLWTGNDNQPQHF. The DNA of the CDR3 is TGTGCCAGCAGCTTATGGACAGGGAACGACAATCAGCCCCAGCATTTT.

The chain uses TRBV4-2 and TRBJ2-1, with unresolved D. The CDR3 has 13 residues. Trimming removed 4 bases at V and 12 bases at J, with 16 bases between. Per germline, CDR1 LGHNA and CDR2 YNFKEQ. The CDR3 region has the DNA TGTGCCAGCAGCCCCCTCAACAGTGCCCCGCAGTTCTTC. This gives the protein CASSPLNSAPQFF.

The chain links TRBV28 to TRBJ1-4; TRBD1 aligns across 9 bases. The CDR3 consists of 16 residues. Trimming took 3 bases from V and 7 from J; bases not matched to a gene: 9. Looked up from germline, CDR1 is MDHEN and CDR2 is SYDVKM. The CDR3 bases are TGTGCCAGCAGTTTTCTGGGGCAGGGACAGGGTGAAAAACTGTTTTTT. It is translated as CASSFLGQGQGEKLFF.

Of note for this clone: Distinct nucleotide sequences in the sample also encode this CDR3. The rearrangement uses TRBV28 and TRBJ2-7, with unresolved D. The CDR3 sequence is 14 residues long. CDR1 and CDR2 (germline): MDHEN, SYDVKM. The V end was cut by 2 bases, the J end by 0 bases, with 8 bases between. CDR3 sequence (DNA): TGTGCCAGCAGTTTAACGGCTAGCTCCTACGAGCAGTACTTC. It is translated as CASSLTASSYEQYF.

The chain recombines TRBV7-8 with TRBJ2-4; D is possibly TRBD2 (6 bases). V lost 5 bases to trimming and J lost 9 bases, with 17 bases between them. The CDR3 is made up of 14 amino acids. Germline V gives CDR1 SGHVS, CDR2 FQNEAQ. CDR3 nucleotides: TGTGCCAGCAGCCCGGGACTGGATGTCTCCATTCAGTACTTC. It specifies CASSPGLDVSIQYF.

The genes are TRBV14 and TRBJ2-3, with D perhaps matching TRBD2 (5 bases). CDR1 SGHDN and CDR2 FVKESK come from the germline V gene. Between the trimmed V and J ends, which lost 0 bases and 5 bases, there was a span of 24 bases. The CDR3 sequence is 19 residues long. The CDR3 DNA follows: TGTGCCAGCAGCCAAGATCGATTAAAGCGGTCTGTGTCTGGAGATACGCAGTATTTT. This sequence encodes CASSQDRLKRSVSGDTQYF.

The genes are TRBV5-5 and TRBJ1-5; 12 bases line up with TRBD1. CDR1 is SGHKS, CDR2 YYEKEE, per germline (reference sequence). The CDR3 spans 15 residues. The V segment lost 0 bases and the J segment 9 bases; nucleotides outside the gene matches: 4. The CDR3 sequence is CASSLGGQGAWPQHF. The CDR3 coding sequence is TGTGCCAGCAGCTTGGGGGGACAGGGGGCTTGGCCCCAGCATTTT.